The entry that follows covers one TCR beta chain sequence. The sample belongs to a study of blood T cell repertoires in COVID-19. Repertoires were generated with immunoSEQ multiplex PCR, while TCRdb's copy carries only in-frame clones and drops some. The table records 200,000 or so clones, approximately 90% of them present only once. The junction had 9 bases not matched to a gene; V was cut back by 10 bases and J by 17 bases. Germline V CDR1 and CDR2: MNHEY, SVGAGI. This CDR3 is 11 amino acids long. This chain uses TRBV6-5 with TRBJ1-6, with 9 bases aligning to TRBD1. The sample taken for sequencing was PBMCs or T cells enriched from blood (not recorded which). This clonotype originated in a woman aged 25 to 39 who had recovered from COVID-19. The CDR3 DNA sequence: TGTGCCACGCAACAGGGGGCCCAAGTCCACTTT. Protein: CATQQGAQVHF.